These T cell receptor beta chains were read from a single sample in a study of early T cells in non-severe SARS-CoV-2 infection. A single record per CDR3 protein comes from TCRdb applying MiXCR to the 5' RACE reads. This table has approximately 31,000 distinct CDR3 sequences, roughly 7.2% appearing once. The sample was whole blood. These receptors came from an adult who was a healthcare worker with PCR-confirmed SARS-CoV-2 infection or an uninfected control (not recorded which). CDR3s include the opening cysteine and the closing phenylalanine or tryptophan. The D gene is left open where the match is weak. Only some rows state a clone size, as once, few, many or a class for expanded clones.

>many|TRBJ2-2|TRBV5-1|-|15
TGCGCCAGCAGCTTGGGGGCCCTAGACACCGGGGAGCTGTTTTTT
CASSLGALDTGELFF
>many|TRBJ1-1|TRBV7-9|-|15
TGTGCCAGCAGCTCACCCGGGACCATGAACACTGAAGCTTTCTTT
CASSSPGTMNTEAFF
>many|TRBJ2-7|TRBV20-1|-|14
TGCAGTGCTGACGGACACTCCGTCTCCTACGAGCAGTACTTC
CSADGHSVSYEQYF
>many|TRBJ2-1|TRBV12-2|-|15
TGTGCAAGTCGCTTAGCCACTCCATCGACAGATGAGCAGTTCTTC
CASRLATPSTDEQFF
>many|TRBJ2-2|TRBV7-9|-|15
TGTGCCAGCAGCCGAGGACAGATACTCCCCGGGGAGCTGTTTTTT
CASSRGQILPGELFF
>many|TRBJ2-7|TRBV2|-|13
TGTGCCAGCAGTAGCGGACTCTCCTACGAGCAGTACTTC
CASSSGLSYEQYF
>many|TRBJ2-2|TRBV12-3/TRBV12-4|TRBD1|14
TGTGCCAGCAGTCTAAGGGGGCACACCGGGGAGCTGTTTTTT
CASSLRGHTGELFF
>many|TRBJ1-1|TRBV29-1|-|15
TGCAGCGTTGTGTTTTGGGACAAAAGACTCGCTGAAGCTTTCTTT
CSVVFWDKRLAEAFF
>many|TRBJ1-6|TRBV10-3|-|14
TGTGCCATCAGTTATGGACAGAATAATTCACCCCTCCACTTT
CAISYGQNNSPLHF
>many|TRBJ2-7|TRBV12-3/TRBV12-4|-|14
TGTGCCAGCAGCACCGGACAGCGAACCTACGAGCAGTACTTC
CASSTGQRTYEQYF
>-|TRBJ2-5|TRBV21-1|-|16
TGTGCCAGCAGCCATGTTATGACTCTACCTCGCGAGACCCAGTACTTC
CASSHVMTLPRETQYF
>many|TRBJ1-2|TRBV18|-|13
TGTGCCAGCTCACCAGGGAATAACTATGGCTACACCTTC
CASSPGNNYGYTF
>-|TRBJ2-7|TRBV6-2/TRBV6-3|TRBD2|14
TGTGCCAGCAGTCTGACTAGCGGGACGAAGGAGCAGTACTTC
CASSLTSGTKEQYF
>many|TRBJ1-6|TRBV12-3/TRBV12-4|-|16
TGTGCCAGCAGTTTACGCCAGATGGCGGGAAATTCACCCCTCCACTTT
CASSLRQMAGNSPLHF
>many|TRBJ2-3|TRBV4-1|TRBD2|18
TGCGCCAGCAGCCAAGACGAGGGCGGGACTAGCCTAACAGATACGCAGTATTTT
CASSQDEGGTSLTDTQYF
>many|TRBJ2-3|TRBV11-2|TRBD2|17
TGTGCCAGCAGCTCCAATGCCGGGACTAGCGGCACAGATACGCAGTATTTT
CASSSNAGTSGTDTQYF
>many|TRBJ2-7|TRBV7-2|-|12
TGTGCCAGCAGCTGGGACCTAGGCGGGCAGTACTTC
CASSWDLGGQYF
>many|TRBJ1-2|TRBV11-2|-|15
TGTGCCAGCAGCTTAGATCCCAAAAATAACTATGGCTACACCTTC
CASSLDPKNNYGYTF
>-|TRBJ2-1|TRBV19|-|15
TGTGCCAGTAGTCCCCTCTCGGGGGTCCACAATGAGCAGTTCTTC
CASSPLSGVHNEQFF
>many|TRBJ2-7|TRBV18|-|12
TGTGCCAGCTCAACCAAGGTAGGGGAGCAGTACTTC
CASSTKVGEQYF
>many|TRBJ2-7|TRBV7-2|TRBD1|14
TGTGCCAGCAGCTCGGGACAGGGAAGTAACGAGCAGTACTTC
CASSSGQGSNEQYF
>many|TRBJ2-1|TRBV29-1|TRBD2|15
TGCAGCGTTGCCTTCGGTAGCGGGAGCTACAATGAGCAGTTCTTC
CSVAFGSGSYNEQFF
>many|TRBJ2-7|TRBV7-6|-|15
TGTGCCAGCAGCTTAGCGGGGGACTCGTCCTACGAGCAGTACTTC
CASSLAGDSSYEQYF
>many|TRBJ1-2|TRBV20-1|TRBD1|13
TGCAGTGCAAGATCAGGGGGCGAGGATGGCTACACCTTC
CSARSGGEDGYTF
>few|TRBJ1-3|TRBV5-1|-|15
TGCGCCAGCAGCTTGGCTCCGGGCCTTGGAAACACCATATATTTT
CASSLAPGLGNTIYF
>many|TRBJ1-6|TRBV7-2|-|15
TGTGCCAGCAGCTTAGGATCAGGCAATAATTCACCCCTCCACTTT
CASSLGSGNNSPLHF
>many|TRBJ2-7|TRBV18|-|13
TGTGCCAGCTCACCATCCCCTGCAGAAGAGCAGTACTTC
CASSPSPAEEQYF
>many|TRBJ1-1|TRBV25-1|-|14
TGTGCCAGCAGTCGAAGGGGGAGGGGAACTGAAGCTTTCTTT
CASSRRGRGTEAFF
>many|TRBJ2-3|TRBV12-2|-|17
TGTGCAAGTCGCTTAGGGTCTAAAGCGGGAACCACAGATACGCAGTATTTT
CASRLGSKAGTTDTQYF
>many|TRBJ2-7|TRBV7-2|TRBD2|17
TGTGCCAGCAGCTCCGGGACTAGCGGGAGTAAACCCTACGAGCAGTACTTC
CASSSGTSGSKPYEQYF
>many|TRBJ2-5|TRBV9|-|14
TGTGCCAGCAGCGTAGGGCAGGCGCAAGAGACCCAGTACTTC
CASSVGQAQETQYF
>medium-sized|TRBJ2-3|TRBV13|-|16
TGTGCCAGCATCCTACGGAGGCAGCTTAGCACAGATACGCAGTATTTT
CASILRRQLSTDTQYF
>medium-sized|TRBJ2-3|TRBV14|TRBD2|15
TGTGCCAGCAGCCTGCTAGCGGGTGGCACAGATACGCAGTATTTT
CASSLLAGGTDTQYF
>many|TRBJ2-1|TRBV20-1|TRBD1|11
TGCGTCAGGGGGCGGGACAATGAGCAGCTCTTC
CVRGRDNEQLF
>-|TRBJ2-2|TRBV2|-|13
TGTGCCAGCAGTGTAGGGCCCACCGGGGAGCTGTTTTTT
CASSVGPTGELFF
>many|TRBJ1-2|TRBV20-1|TRBD1|16
TGCAGTGCTCCCGGGACAGGGAGAGGGAACGTCTATGGCTACACCTTC
CSAPGTGRGNVYGYTF
>medium-sized|TRBJ1-2|TRBV6-6|TRBD1|16
TGTGCCAGCAGTTACGGGGACAGCACCTTCTCTAGGGGCTACACCTTC
CASSYGDSTFSRGYTF
>many|TRBJ2-3|TRBV19|-|15
TGTGCCAGTAGTGATCAGAGCTCTAGCACAGATACGCAGTATTTT
CASSDQSSSTDTQYF
>-|TRBJ2-7|TRBV2|-|10
TGTGCCAGCAGTGTTTACGAGCAGTACTTC
CASSVYEQYF
>-|TRBJ1-2|TRBV5-1|-|16
TGCGCCAGCAGCTTCTCGTTAGGAGAACCTACGGGGGGCTACACCTTC
CASSFSLGEPTGGYTF
>many|TRBJ2-7|TRBV20-1|-|13
TGCAGTGCTAGTAGTCCCACAGGGAGCGAGCAGTACTTC
CSASSPTGSEQYF
>few|TRBJ2-1|TRBV2|-|14
TGTGCCAGCAGAAAACTAGCTTCCCAATATGAGCAGTTCTTC
CASRKLASQYEQFF
>-|TRBJ2-1|TRBV7-2|-|15
TGTGCCAGCAGCTTAGTGTCCGATCCCTACAATGAGCAGTTCTTC
CASSLVSDPYNEQFF
>many|TRBJ1-1|TRBV4-1|TRBD1|15
TGCGCCAGCAGCCAACCGACAGGGCGGGGGCCTGAAGCTTTCTTT
CASSQPTGRGPEAFF
>many|TRBJ2-5|TRBV11-2|-|14
TGTGCCAGCAGCTTAAGCGTTCAGCAAGAGACCCAGTACTTC
CASSLSVQQETQYF
>many|TRBJ2-7|TRBV4-3|-|15
TGCGCCAGCAGCCAAGGCCAGACTTCTACCTACGAGCAGTACTTC
CASSQGQTSTYEQYF
>many|TRBJ1-1|TRBV7-9|-|13
TGTGCCAGCAGCTTAGAGGGATCCACTGAAGCTTTCTTT
CASSLEGSTEAFF
>many|TRBJ1-6|TRBV3-1|-|15
TGTGCCAGCAGCCAAGGCCCGAGCGGTGGTTCACCCCTCCACTTT
CASSQGPSGGSPLHF
>many|TRBJ2-7|TRBV21-1|-|18
TGTGCCAGCAGCAAAGTTCTCTGGGCAGGGGGCGGTTACGGCGAGCAGTACTTC
CASSKVLWAGGGYGEQYF
>many|TRBJ1-5|TRBV28|TRBD1|14
TGTGCCAGCAGTTTGTCGCAGGGGGGTCAGCCCCAGCATTTT
CASSLSQGGQPQHF
>many|TRBJ2-7|TRBV20-1|TRBD2|16
TGCAGTGCTAGTAGCACTAGCGGGAGGGCCTCGTACGAGCAGTACTTC
CSASSTSGRASYEQYF
>many|TRBJ2-1|TRBV6-2/TRBV6-3|-|12
TGTGCCAGCAGTTATTCTAGCCTTGAGCAGTTCTTC
CASSYSSLEQFF
>medium-sized|TRBJ2-7|TRBV4-3|-|15
TGCGCCAGCAGCCAAGGACCAAACTCCCTATACGAGCAGTACTTC
CASSQGPNSLYEQYF
>-|TRBJ1-6|TRBV2|-|13
TGTGCCAGCGTCGGGCAGGAGCGGTCACCCCTCCACTTT
CASVGQERSPLHF
>few|TRBJ2-7|TRBV12-2|-|17
TGTGCAAGTCTCCGATCAGGATGCCCGGGACAGGGCCACGAGCAGTACTTC
CASLRSGCPGQGHEQYF
>-|TRBJ2-3|TRBV28|TRBD1|15
TGTGCCAGCAGTCTCGGACAGGGTAGGGTCGATACGCAGTATTTT
CASSLGQGRVDTQYF
>many|TRBJ2-5|TRBV20-1|-|13
TGCAGTGCTAGTCCTCGATACCAAGAGACCCAGTACTTC
CSASPRYQETQYF
>many|TRBJ1-2|TRBV20-1|-|14
TGCAGTGCTAGATTTACAAGAAAGGGCTATGGCTACACCTTC
CSARFTRKGYGYTF